This T cell receptor (beta chain) was recovered during a study of T cells after yellow fever vaccination. By 5'RACE template switching, TCR cDNA was produced, with a universal primer site and UMIs added in the process. TCRdb itself ran the 5' RACE reads through MiXCR, one entry per CDR3 protein. The sample comprises approximately 74,000 distinct CDR3 sequences, more than 5.5% of which are singletons, and 35% to 45% rests with the top ten. This clonotype was seen many times. Its antigen is currently unknown. Study outcomes and limitations: Weaker in magnitude, the secondary response showed a faster peak on day 5 versus 15.

CDR3 size: 15 residues. Germline assignment: CDR1 MGHRA and CDR2 YSYEKL. Losses at the gene ends were 3 bases for V and 1 base for J; bases not matched to a gene: 5. The sequences come from CD8+ T cells sorted from PBMCs, collected around 5 days after the first yellow fever vaccination. This chain connects TRBV4-1 to TRBJ2-5; 7 bases align to TRBD2. The clonotype was recovered from a man younger than 30 who received the YFV17D yellow fever vaccine. CDR3 residues: CASSHLGGSQETQYF. CDR3 DNA: TGCGCCAGCAGCCATCTCGGGGGGAGCCAAGAGACCCAGTACTTC.